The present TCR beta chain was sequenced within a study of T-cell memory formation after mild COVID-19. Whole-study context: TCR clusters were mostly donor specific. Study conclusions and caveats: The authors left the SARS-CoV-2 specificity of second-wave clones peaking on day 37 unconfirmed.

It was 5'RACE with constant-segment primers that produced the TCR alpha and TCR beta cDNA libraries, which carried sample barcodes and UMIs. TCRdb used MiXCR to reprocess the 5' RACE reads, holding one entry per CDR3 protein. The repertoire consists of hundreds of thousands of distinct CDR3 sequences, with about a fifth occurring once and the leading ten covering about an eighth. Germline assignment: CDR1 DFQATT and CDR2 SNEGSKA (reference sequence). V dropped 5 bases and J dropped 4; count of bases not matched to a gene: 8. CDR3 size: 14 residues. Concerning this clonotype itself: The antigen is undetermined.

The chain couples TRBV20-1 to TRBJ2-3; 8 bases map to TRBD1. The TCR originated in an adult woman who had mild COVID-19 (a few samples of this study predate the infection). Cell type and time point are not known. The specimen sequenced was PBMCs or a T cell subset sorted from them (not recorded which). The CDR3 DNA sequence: TGCAGTGCTCCTGACCCCAGGGGGCCAGATACGCAGTATTTT. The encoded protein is CSAPDPRGPDTQYF.